Listed below are T cell receptor beta chains from one sample, sequenced in a study of blood T cells in healthy people across ages. Each CDR3 protein is one row after TCRdb ran MiXCR on the 5' RACE reads. The table records 270,000 or so distinct CDR3 sequences, 25% to 30% of them present only once. Sequencing was done on a sample of blood. These receptors came from a woman in her seventies in good health. Both conserved end residues are part of each CDR3. The order of the fields is D gene, J gene, clone size, V gene, CDR3 DNA, CDR3 protein. D genes are given only for firm matches. Size is omitted from some rows. Given values are once, few, many or a class for expanded clones.

NA TRBJ1-2 NA TRBV7-9 TGTGCCAGCAGCCCACCGGGACAACTGAACTATGGCTACACCTTC CASSPPGQLNYGYTF
TRBD2 TRBJ2-7 NA TRBV27 TGTGCCAGCAGTGCGGGACTAGCGACCTACGAGCAGTACTTC CASSAGLATYEQYF
TRBD1 TRBJ2-6 few TRBV19 TGTGCCAGTAGTCCCTACGCGACAGGGCTTGGGGCCAACGTCCTGACTTTC CASSPYATGLGANVLTF
TRBD2 TRBJ2-3 NA TRBV27 TGTGCCAGCAGTTTATCGCTAGCGGAGCAGGATACGCAGTATTTT CASSLSLAEQDTQYF
NA TRBJ2-4 NA TRBV12-3/TRBV12-4 TGTGCCAGCAGTTTCGGGGGCGCAACCAAAAACATTCAGTACTTC CASSFGGATKNIQYF
NA TRBJ2-3 NA TRBV20-1 TGCAGTGCTAGAGTAGCACCAGATACGCAGTATTTT CSARVAPDTQYF
TRBD1 TRBJ2-7 NA TRBV10-3 TGTGCCATCAGTGACAGGGGGTCCTCGGGGGAGCAGTACTTC CAISDRGSSGEQYF
NA TRBJ2-1 few TRBV9 TGTGCCAGCAGCGCCTCAATGGGGTCCTACAATGAGCAGTTCTTC CASSASMGSYNEQFF
TRBD1 TRBJ2-1 NA TRBV4-1 TGCGCCAGCACCGGACAGGGGAATGAGCAGTTCTTC CASTGQGNEQFF
TRBD2 TRBJ2-2 few TRBV24-1 TGTGCCACGAGGACTAGCGGGAGAGACACCGGGGAGCTGTTTTTT CATRTSGRDTGELFF
NA TRBJ1-6 NA TRBV2 TGTGCCAGCAGCACGGCAGGGTCCTCACCCCTCCACTTT CASSTAGSSPLHF
NA TRBJ1-1 few TRBV5-1 TGCGCCAGCAGCATGACAATCCTGGGGACTGAAGCTTTCTTT CASSMTILGTEAFF
TRBD2 TRBJ2-1 NA TRBV29-1 TGCAGCGTTCCCCGGGGGACTAGCGGATACAATGAGCAGTTCTTC CSVPRGTSGYNEQFF
TRBD2 TRBJ2-6 NA TRBV5-1 TGCGCCAGCAGGGGGACTAGCGGGAGTGTTGGGGCCAACGTCCTGACTTTC CASRGTSGSVGANVLTF
TRBD2 TRBJ2-3 few TRBV5-1 TGCGCCAGCAGCCCCCTCGTGCTAGCGGGAGCAGATACGCAGTATTTT CASSPLVLAGADTQYF
NA TRBJ1-1 few TRBV6-5 TGTGCCAGCAGTTACTCGCTGGGTACTAACACTGAAGCTTTCTTT CASSYSLGTNTEAFF
NA TRBJ1-1 NA TRBV15 TGTGCCACCAGCAGGCAACAGACGAACACTGAAGCTTTCTTT CATSRQQTNTEAFF
NA TRBJ2-3 NA TRBV29-1 TGCAGCGTTGACAGGGGAGGAGATACGCAGTATTTT CSVDRGGDTQYF
NA TRBJ2-1 few TRBV5-1 TGCACCAGCAGACCAGCTTCGTTGGGTTCCAATGAGCAGTCCTTC CTSRPASLGSNEQSF
TRBD1 TRBJ1-1 NA TRBV5-1 TGCGCCAGCAGCTTGACAGGGGACATGAACACTGAAGCTTTCTTT CASSLTGDMNTEAFF
TRBD2 TRBJ2-1 NA TRBV20-1 TGCAGTGCTAGAGGGGGTGGGAGGGCTGGCTTGGAGCAGTTCTTC CSARGGGRAGLEQFF
NA TRBJ1-4 few TRBV29-1 TGCAGCGCGCAAACCCCCGCAGGTGAAAATGAAAAACTGTTTTTT CSAQTPAGENEKLFF
TRBD2 TRBJ2-2 NA TRBV7-3 TGTGCCAGCAGCTCGTCCGGACTAGTCAACACCGGGGAGCTGTTTTTT CASSSSGLVNTGELFF
NA TRBJ1-6 NA TRBV20-1 TGCAGTGCTACCCCCAGGGGTAGCTCCTATAATTCACCCCTCCACTTT CSATPRGSSYNSPLHF
TRBD1 TRBJ1-1 NA TRBV4-1 TGCGCCAGCAGGCGGGACAGGGGGTCCACTGAAGCTTTCTTT CASRRDRGSTEAFF
NA TRBJ1-1 NA TRBV7-9 TGTGCCAGCAGCCAAACACAGAACACTGAAGCTTTCTTT CASSQTQNTEAFF
TRBD2 TRBJ2-5 NA TRBV7-8 TGTGCCAGCAGCTTAAGGAAAGCGGGAGTAGAGACCCAGTACTTC CASSLRKAGVETQYF
TRBD1 TRBJ2-7 NA TRBV25-1 TGTGCCAGCAGTGAATATATGGACAGGGCTCAGTACGAGCAGTACTTC CASSEYMDRAQYEQYF
NA TRBJ2-7 NA TRBV27 TGTGCCAGCAGTTCCTGGGACCGATACGAGCAGTACTTC CASSSWDRYEQYF